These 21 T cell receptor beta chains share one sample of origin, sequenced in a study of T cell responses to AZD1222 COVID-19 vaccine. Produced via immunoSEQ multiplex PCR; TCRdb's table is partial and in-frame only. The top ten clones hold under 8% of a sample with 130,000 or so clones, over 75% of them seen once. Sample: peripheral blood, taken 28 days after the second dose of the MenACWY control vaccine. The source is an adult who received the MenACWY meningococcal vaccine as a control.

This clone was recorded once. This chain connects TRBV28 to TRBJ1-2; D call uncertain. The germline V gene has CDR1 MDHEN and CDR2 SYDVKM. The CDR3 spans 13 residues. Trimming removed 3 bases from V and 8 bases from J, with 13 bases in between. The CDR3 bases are TGTGCCAGCAGTTTTGAGGCGGGAGGAGGCTACACCTTC. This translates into CASSFEAGGGYTF.

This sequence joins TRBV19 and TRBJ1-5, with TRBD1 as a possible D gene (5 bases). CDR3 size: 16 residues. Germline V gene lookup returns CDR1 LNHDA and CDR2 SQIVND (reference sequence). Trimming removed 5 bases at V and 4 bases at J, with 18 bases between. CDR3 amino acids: CASSSRSRAGNQPQHF. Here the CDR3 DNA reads TGTGCCAGTAGTTCCCGTTCCAGGGCGGGTAATCAGCCCCAGCATTTT.

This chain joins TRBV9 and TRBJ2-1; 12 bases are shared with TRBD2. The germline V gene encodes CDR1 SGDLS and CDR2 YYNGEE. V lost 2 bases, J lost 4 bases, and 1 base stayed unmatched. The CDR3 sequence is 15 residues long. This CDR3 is CASSVLAGGYNEQFF. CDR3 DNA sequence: TGTGCCAGCAGCGTGCTAGCGGGAGGGTACAATGAGCAGTTCTTC.

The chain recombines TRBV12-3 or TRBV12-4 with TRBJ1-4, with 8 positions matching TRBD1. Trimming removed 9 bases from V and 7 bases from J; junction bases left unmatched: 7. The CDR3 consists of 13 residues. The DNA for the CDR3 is TGTGCCAGTATGGACAGGGCGTCTGAAAAACTGTTTTTT. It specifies CASMDRASEKLFF.

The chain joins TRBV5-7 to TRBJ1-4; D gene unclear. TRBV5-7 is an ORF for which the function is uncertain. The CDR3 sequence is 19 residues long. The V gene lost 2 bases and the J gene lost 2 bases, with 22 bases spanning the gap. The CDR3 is CASSFRFCDSSLTNEKLFF. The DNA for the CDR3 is TGTGCCAGCAGCTTTAGGTTTTGTGATTCGAGTCTCACTAATGAAAAACTGTTTTTT.

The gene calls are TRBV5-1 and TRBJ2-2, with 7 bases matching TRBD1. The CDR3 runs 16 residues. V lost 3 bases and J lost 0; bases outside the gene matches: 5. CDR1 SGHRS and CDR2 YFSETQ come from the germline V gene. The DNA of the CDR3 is TGCGCCAGCAGCTCCCACAGGGGTACGAACACCGGGGAGCTGTTTTTT. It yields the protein CASSSHRGTNTGELFF.

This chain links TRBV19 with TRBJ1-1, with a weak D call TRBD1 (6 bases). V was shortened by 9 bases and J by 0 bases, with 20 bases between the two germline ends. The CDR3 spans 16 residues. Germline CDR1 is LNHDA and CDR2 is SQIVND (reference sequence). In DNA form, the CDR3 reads TGTGCCAGCAGCCCTCGGGGGCGAGGGTTGAACACTGAAGCTTTCTTT. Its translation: CASSPRGRGLNTEAFF. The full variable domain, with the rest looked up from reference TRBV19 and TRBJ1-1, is DGGITQSPKYLFRKEGQNVTLSCEQNLNHDAMYWYRQDPGQGLRLIYYSQIVNDFQKGDIAEGYSVSREKKESFPLTVTSAQKNPTAFYLCASSPRGRGLNTEAFFGQGTRLTVV.

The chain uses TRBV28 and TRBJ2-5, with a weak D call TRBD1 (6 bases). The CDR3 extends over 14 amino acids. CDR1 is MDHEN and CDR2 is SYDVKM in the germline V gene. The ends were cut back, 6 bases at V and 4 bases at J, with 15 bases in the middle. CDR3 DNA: TGTGCCAGCAGCTTTATGACACAGGGAGAGACCCAGTACTTC. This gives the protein CASSFMTQGETQYF.

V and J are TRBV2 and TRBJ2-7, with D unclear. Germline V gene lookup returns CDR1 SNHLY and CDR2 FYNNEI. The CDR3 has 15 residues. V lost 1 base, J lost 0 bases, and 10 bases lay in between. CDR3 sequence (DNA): TGTGCCAGCAGTGAAGTGACAACTCACTCCTACGAGCAGTACGTC. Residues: CASSEVTTHSYEQYV.

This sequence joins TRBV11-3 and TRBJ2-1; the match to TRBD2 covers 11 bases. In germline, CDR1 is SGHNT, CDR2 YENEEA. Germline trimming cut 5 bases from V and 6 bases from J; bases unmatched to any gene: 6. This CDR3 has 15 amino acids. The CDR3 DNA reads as TGTGCCAGCAGCCAAAGACTAGCGGGACTCAATGAGCAGTTCTTC. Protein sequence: CASSQRLAGLNEQFF.

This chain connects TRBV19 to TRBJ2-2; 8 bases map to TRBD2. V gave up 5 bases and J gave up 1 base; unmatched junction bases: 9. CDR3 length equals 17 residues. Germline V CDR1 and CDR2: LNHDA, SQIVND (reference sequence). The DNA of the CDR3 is TGTGCCAGTAGTCCACTATCCGGGACTAGGAACACCGGGGAGCTGTTTTTT. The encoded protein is CASSPLSGTRNTGELFF.

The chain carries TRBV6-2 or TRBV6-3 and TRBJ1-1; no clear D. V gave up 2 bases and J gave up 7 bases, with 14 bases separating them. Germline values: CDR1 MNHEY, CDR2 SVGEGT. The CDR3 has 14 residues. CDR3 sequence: CASSYLRTWSEAFF. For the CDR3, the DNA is TGTGCCAGCAGTTACCTCAGAACCTGGAGTGAAGCTTTCTTT.

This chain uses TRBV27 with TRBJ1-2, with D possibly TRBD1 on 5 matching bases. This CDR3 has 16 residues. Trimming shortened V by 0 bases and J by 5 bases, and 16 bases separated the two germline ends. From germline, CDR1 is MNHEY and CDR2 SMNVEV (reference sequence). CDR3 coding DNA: TGTGCCAGCAGTTTATCTTTGGTTGGGGGGTGGTATGGCTACACCTTC. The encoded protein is CASSLSLVGGWYGYTF.

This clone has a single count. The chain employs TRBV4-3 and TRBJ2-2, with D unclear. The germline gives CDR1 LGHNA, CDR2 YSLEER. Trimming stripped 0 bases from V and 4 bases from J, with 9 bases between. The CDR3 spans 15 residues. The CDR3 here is CASSQDVGSTGELFF. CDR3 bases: TGCGCCAGCAGCCAAGACGTCGGGTCCACCGGGGAGCTGTTTTTT.

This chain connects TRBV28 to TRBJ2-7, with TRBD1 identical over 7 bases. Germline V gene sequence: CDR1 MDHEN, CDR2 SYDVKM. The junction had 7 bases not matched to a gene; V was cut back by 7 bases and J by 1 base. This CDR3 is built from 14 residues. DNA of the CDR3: TGTGCCAGCACAATCGGACAGGCTTCCTACGAGCAGTACTTC. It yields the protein CASTIGQASYEQYF.

The CDR3 sequence: CASSFGQGATEAFF. The CDR3 coding sequence is TGTGCCAGCAGCTTTGGGCAGGGGGCCACTGAAGCTTTCTTT. The V call is TRBV11-2, the J call TRBJ1-1; 8 nucleotides align to TRBD1. Trimming removed 3 bases from V and 4 bases from J; junction bases left unmatched: 4. This CDR3 comprises 14 residues. CDR1 is SGHAT, CDR2 FQNNGV, per germline.

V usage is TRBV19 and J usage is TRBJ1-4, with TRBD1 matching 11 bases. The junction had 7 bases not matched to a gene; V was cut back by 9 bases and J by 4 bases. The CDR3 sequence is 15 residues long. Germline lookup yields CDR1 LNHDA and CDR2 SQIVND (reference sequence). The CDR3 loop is CASQGQGAYNEKLFF. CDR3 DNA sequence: TGTGCCAGCCAAGGACAGGGGGCTTATAATGAAAAACTGTTTTTT.

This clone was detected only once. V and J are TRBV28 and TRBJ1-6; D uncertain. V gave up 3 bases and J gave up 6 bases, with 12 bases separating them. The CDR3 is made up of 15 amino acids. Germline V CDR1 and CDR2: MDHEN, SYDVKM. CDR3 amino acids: CASSFVAGSNSPLHF. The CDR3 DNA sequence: TGTGCCAGCAGTTTCGTGGCAGGCAGTAATTCACCCCTCCACTTT.

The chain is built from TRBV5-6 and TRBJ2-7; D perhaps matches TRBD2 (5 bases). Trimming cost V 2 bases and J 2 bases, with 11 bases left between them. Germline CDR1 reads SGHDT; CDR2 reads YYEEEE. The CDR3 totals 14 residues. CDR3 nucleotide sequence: TGTGCCAGCAGCTTAGAGGGTCCAACCTACGAGCAGTACTTC. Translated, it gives CASSLEGPTYEQYF.

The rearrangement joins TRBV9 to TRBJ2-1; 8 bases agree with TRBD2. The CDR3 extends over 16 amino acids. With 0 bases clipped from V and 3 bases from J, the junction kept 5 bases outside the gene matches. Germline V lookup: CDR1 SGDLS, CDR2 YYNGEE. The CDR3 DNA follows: TGTGCCAGCAGCGTAGTGGCGGGAGGACTCTACAATGAGCAGTTCTTC. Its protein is CASSVVAGGLYNEQFF.

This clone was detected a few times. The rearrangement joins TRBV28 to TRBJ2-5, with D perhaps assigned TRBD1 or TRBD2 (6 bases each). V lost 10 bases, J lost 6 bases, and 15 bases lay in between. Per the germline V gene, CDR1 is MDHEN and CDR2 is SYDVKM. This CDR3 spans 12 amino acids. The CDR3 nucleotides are TGTGCCACCAACACGGGGGCGCAGACCCAGTACTTC. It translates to CATNTGAQTQYF.